A single sample gave rise to the 6 T cell receptor beta chains below, sequenced in a study of blood T cells in healthy people across ages (dated by TCRdb to 2015 to 2017). Library preparation was by 5' RACE. TCRdb names Illumina HiSeq 2500 as the instrument used. A second about 7 to 11 cycle PCR used a sample-barcoded 5' primer and a J-beta primer mix. TCRdb reworked the public reads: Q25 trimming with fastp, MiXCR clone assembly, productive beta chains retained. Entries are consolidated by CDR3 protein sequence, retaining the most common genes and DNA. The sample has about 1.5 million distinct CDR3 sequences on record, 42% of them singletons. Around 8% of the sample goes to the ten largest clones. Sequencing was done on a sample of blood. The receptors originated from a woman under 30 in good health.

This clonotype was found a few times. The genes are TRBV20-1 and TRBJ1-1, with 10 bases fitting TRBD1. In germline, CDR1 is DFQATT, CDR2 SNEGSKA (reference sequence). This CDR3 spans 13 amino acids. The J segment lost 4 bases and the V segment lost 6 bases, leaving 5 bases of the junction unmatched. CDR3 nucleotide sequence: TGCAGTGCGAGACGACAGGGGGCCACTGAAGCTTTCTTT. Protein sequence: CSARRQGATEAFF.

The V and J genes are TRBV12-3 or TRBV12-4 and TRBJ2-7; tentative D call: TRBD2 (7 bases). V was clipped by 6 bases and J by 10 bases, with 22 bases between them. This CDR3 contains 14 residues. The CDR3 region is CASRAPGGPVRQYF. CDR3 sequence (DNA): TGTGCCAGCAGAGCCCCCGGGGGGCCCGTACGACAGTACTTC.

With regard to this clonotype: This is likely a read error, given that the CDR3 carries no conserved phenylalanine or tryptophan at its end. CDR3 protein: CSARPHGLAGGEQETQFL. CDR3 in DNA: TGCAGTGCTAGACCCCACGGACTAGCGGGGGGGGAACAAGAGACCCAGTTCTTA. This sequence joins TRBV20-1 and TRBJ2-1; 15 bases line up with TRBD2. The CDR3 extends over 18 amino acids. J was trimmed by 13 bases and V by 2 bases; bases with no gene match: 18. Germline V CDR1 and CDR2: DFQATT, SNEGSKA (reference sequence).

The chain links TRBV11-2 to TRBJ2-7; 9 bases are a match to TRBD2. The DNA matches TRBJ2-5 better at its end, which makes the J call doubtful. CDR1 and CDR2 (germline): SGHAT, FQNNGV. CDR3 length equals 14 residues. The CDR3 DNA is TGTGCCAGCAGCATTAGCGGGGGTTGGGAGACCCAGTACTTC. As protein: CASSISGGWETQYF.

J is TRBJ2-3 and V is TRBV28, with D uncertain. Germline V lookup: CDR1 MDHEN, CDR2 SYDVKM. V was shortened by 5 bases and J by 1 base, with 10 bases between the two germline ends. CDR3 size: 14 residues. CDR3 in DNA: TGTGCCAGCAGTATCGCGTCCGGCACAGATACGCAGTATTTT. Amino acid sequence: CASSIASGTDTQYF.

V gene TRBV30 combines with J gene TRBJ1-2; 7 bases map to TRBD1. The length of the CDR3 is 13 residues. Germline V gives CDR1 GTSNPN, CDR2 SVGIG (reference sequence). The J segment lost 6 bases and the V segment lost 3 bases, leaving 7 bases of the junction unmatched. In DNA, the CDR3 is TGTGCCTGGAGGCCAGGACAGGTAGATGGCTACACCTTC. Residues: CAWRPGQVDGYTF.